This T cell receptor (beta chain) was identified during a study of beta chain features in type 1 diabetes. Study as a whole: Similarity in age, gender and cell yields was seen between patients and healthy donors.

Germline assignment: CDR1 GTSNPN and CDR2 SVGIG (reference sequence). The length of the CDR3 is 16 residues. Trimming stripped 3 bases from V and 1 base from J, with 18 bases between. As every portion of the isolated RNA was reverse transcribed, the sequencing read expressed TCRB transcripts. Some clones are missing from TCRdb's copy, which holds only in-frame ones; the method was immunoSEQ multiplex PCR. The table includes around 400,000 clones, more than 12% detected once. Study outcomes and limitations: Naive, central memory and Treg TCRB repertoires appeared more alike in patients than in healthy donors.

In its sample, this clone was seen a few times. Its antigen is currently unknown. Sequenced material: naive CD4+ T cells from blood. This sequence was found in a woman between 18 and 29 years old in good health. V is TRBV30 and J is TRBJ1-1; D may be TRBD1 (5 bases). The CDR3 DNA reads TGTGCCTGGAGGGGCAGGGCGGTACCATCGAACACTGAAGCTTTCTTT. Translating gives CAWRGRAVPSNTEAFF.